Described below is a single T cell receptor (beta chain) sequence and its context. Germline CDR1 and CDR2: LGHNA and YNFKEQ. CDR3 size: 14 residues. V shed 1 base and J shed 1 base, with 8 bases lying between them. Sequenced by immunoSEQ multiplex PCR; TCRdb stores in-frame clones only, minus some. The sample lists 15,000 to 20,000 clones, roughly two thirds occurring once. This entry belongs to a study of PD-1 and CTLA-4 blockade in melanoma. This TCR was recovered from a human donor with melanoma. The chain is built from TRBV4-2 and TRBJ2-7; D not resolved. Sequencing was performed on CD8+ T cells from peripheral blood, taken before anti-PD-1 treatment. In DNA, the CDR3 is TGTGCCAGCAGCCAAGGGCTCCAATCCTACGAGCAGTACTTC. Its translation is CASSQGLQSYEQYF.